This T cell receptor beta chain comes out of a study of cytomegalovirus exposure and HLA in healthy donors (dated by TCRdb to about 2017). Study-level background: An earlier analysis of more than 550 of the donors reported 276 Gb of sequence data and 117 million unique TCR beta sequences obtained from 150 million to 200 million T cells. An early release that covered more than 550 HLA-typed donors contained approximately 300 gigabases of sequencing data and 80 million or so unique TCR sequences. Of the approximately 400 genotyped donors, less than 90% were placed in the genetic ancestry cluster associated with self-reported Caucasian donors. The study aimed to test whether cataloging public T cell receptors could reveal signatures of past pathogen exposure. The study used immunosequencing to profile the T cell repertoires of hundreds of subjects and linked those repertoires to cytomegalovirus serostatus. Along with the roughly 670-subject first cohort, a separate validation cohort of over 90 different subjects was used. To predict cytomegalovirus infection status, the study combined high-throughput TCR immunosequencing, statistical association of individual TCRs with disease status, and machine learning. A later analysis re-analyzed previously published TCR beta repertoires from roughly 690 donors and added high-resolution HLA genotyping to study TCR occurrence patterns. The later analysis used no new phenotypic data to find candidate immune exposures, relying instead on TCR beta sequences and their occurrence across donors. To decide whether each TCR beta V gene segment behaved as functional or pseudogenic, an earlier analysis of some 600 of the donors relied on high-throughput TCR beta sequencing. Donor age, sex, ethnicity and CMV serostatus were collected together with the repertoire data. A later genetic analysis used genome-wide SNP genotypes for about 65% of the roughly 670 donors, treating that subset as a discovery cohort. Every repertoire in the discovery cohort had been generated on one and the same sequencing platform. HLA typing covered class I and class II loci at four-digit resolution. The number of donors typed differed by locus, with about 629-640 for A, B, C, DRB1 and DQB1, about 500 for DQA1, 600 to 610 for DPA1, and some 440 for DPB1. Because of strong linkage in the cohort, roughly five DR-DQ haplotypes were treated as single units for association and clustering. Among 300 to 500 genotyped donors of the cohort, an average of around 250,000 unique TCR beta nucleotide sequences was sequenced per donor, of which about 19% were non-productive.

Here is what the overall study found, with its caveats: The study gave a list of 150 to 200 TCR beta chains associated with cytomegalovirus. Compared with the 666-donor mean, donors in an Asian-associated ancestry cluster had fewer N-insertions in productive TCRs, according to a later genetic analysis. The classifier was reported to diagnose cytomegalovirus status with high specificity and sensitivity in both the original and validation cohorts. The presence/absence analyses assumed that sequencing depth was roughly uniform across donors, and that assumption may not be true. Linkage disequilibrium might explain the correlated functional status among segregating V segments, but an unknown experimental factor could not be ruled out. A cluster of highly shared sequence variants was judged likely to represent a technical artifact of the sequencing pipeline. A later analysis associated 15,000 to 20,000 TCR beta sequences with specific HLA alleles at a false discovery rate of 0.05. A further reported finding was that TCR beta sequences accurately predicted the HLA-A and HLA-B alleles for most subjects in the first cohort. HLA typing was unavailable for some donors at each locus, so association tests used only the typed subset. In a later analysis, the rate of TCR association differed among HLA loci, with DRB1 alleles having the most associated TCRs and HLA-C alleles having the fewest. Broadly in line with IMGT annotations, most TCR beta V segments showed up in productive rearrangements about 90% or about 30% of the time in an earlier analysis of 450 to 600 of the donors. Compared with equally common non-associated chains, HLA-associated TCR beta chains in a later analysis were more clonally expanded and had lower generation probabilities. For the cohort, immune exposure information was limited to CMV serostatus. Strong co-occurrence of HLA alleles, especially DR and DQ, made assigning TCR associations to individual alleles difficult. An association between a missense DCLRE1C variant and V-gene and J-gene trimming of TCR beta chains was found in a later genetic analysis and replicated in an independent cohort. Most TCR sequences were observed very rarely across donors, whereas some public TCRs were present in many individuals. The authors suggested that the approach could potentially be generalized to other disease states and immunological phenotypes. Some IMGT-functional V segments, including TRBV6-2 and TRBV6-3, could not be distinguished by the 87-base-pair reads and were therefore excluded. A later analysis found that most CMV-associated TCR beta chains appeared HLA-restricted, with HLA associations seemingly driven largely by CMV exposure. In vitro tests confirmed that three of the cytomegalovirus-associated TCR beta chains recognize cytomegalovirus antigens. Because counts were too low, roughly 17 rarely observed V segments, including chromosome 9 orphons, were left out of the earlier analysis of 500 to 750 of the donors. The cohort was sequenced for TCR beta chains only, and without alpha or paired-chain data the features that could be detected were limited. According to a later analysis, parvovirus B19, influenza, CMV and Epstein-Barr virus appeared linked to several top co-occurrence clusters.

Libraries came from the immunoSEQ multiplex PCR assay. A mixture of 60 forward primers for TCR Vbeta segments and 13 reverse primers for TCR Jbeta segments was used in the multiplex PCR. The CDR3 region of rearranged TCR beta genes was amplified from genomic DNA with a multiplex PCR assay. The amplified TCR beta libraries were sequenced on the Illumina HiSeq System as 87-base-pair reads. Regarding the original processing steps: A later analysis tallied 75 million to 95 million unique TCR beta chains across the 700 or so repertoires, and around 9.9 million of those chains were shared by two or more donors. Raw reads were error-corrected and collapsed into unique sequences by a nearest-neighbor algorithm in which closely related sequences were merged to remove PCR and sequencing errors. To assign V, D and J gene segments, CDR3 sequences were aligned to IMGT reference sequences. For a sequence to be retained, at least a six-nucleotide match to both a V gene segment and a J gene segment was required. A rearrangement counted as productive if the CDR3 had no stop codons and remained in frame with V and J, and every other rearrangement counted as non-productive. CDR3 was defined according to IMGT convention as the region running from the second conserved V-encoded cysteine to the conserved J-encoded phenylalanine. Sequences without an unambiguous match to a single V gene segment were excluded from the earlier analysis of approximately 600 of the donors. In an earlier analysis of 500 to 750 of the donors, V segments were called functional above 56.7% productive rearrangements and were called segregating when the between-donor standard deviation exceeded 5%. A statistical classification framework was built to diagnose cytomegalovirus status from the catalog of TCR beta chain sequences. In a later analysis, TCR nucleotide sequences were compared against IMGT/GENE-DB human TR gene sequences so that V and J genes could be assigned. A later analysis assigned CDR3 sequences and most-parsimonious VDJ recombination scenarios with the TCRdist pipeline. In a later analysis, every TCR beta chain was defined by the combination of its CDR3 amino acid sequence and its V-gene family, and reads without a unique V-gene family were dropped. In a later analysis, nearly 600 highly shared, low-generation-probability nucleotide sequences were removed to address suspected cross-contamination and a sequencing artifact. In a later analysis, a clonal expansion index for each public chain was calculated from normalized within-repertoire ranks of inferred template counts. In a later analysis, generation probabilities were computed using a VDJ recombination model fitted to out-of-frame rearrangements, and the results were checked against IGoR. In a later analysis, TCR-TCR, TCR-HLA and TCR-CMV co-occurrence was scored with hypergeometric tests, and a repertoire-size bias correction was applied to TCR pairs. A later analysis estimated false discovery rates by permuting HLA or CMV assignments 20 times. In a later analysis, co-occurring TCRs were grouped using DBSCAN, with TCRdist sequence similarity added in when clustering inside HLA-allele-positive subsets. Co-occurrence clustering excluded repertoires with fewer than 30,000 or more than 120,000 public chains, plus five with anomalous nucleotide sharing. TCRdb re-hosts the immuneACCESS table, in-frame sequences only. Its copies lack some clones; in the studies checked, an unresolved V gene accounts for under half of them, and the cause for the rest is not known. That table furnishes V, J and clone size, whereas the DNA furnished D and trimming. This sample is represented by over 70,000 clones; roughly 81% of them were singletons. 10% to 12% of the sample is taken by the ten largest.

The cohort comprised around 690 healthy bone marrow donors. At the time of sampling, every cohort member was nominally healthy, though immune exposures that went unrecorded were likely present. CMV serostatus was positive for roughly 290 and negative for about 55% of the 666 cohort members, and was not recorded for this donor. A peripheral blood sample was provided by each donor, and peripheral blood mononuclear cells were used for TCR beta sequencing. Genomic DNA extraction from the blood cell samples was performed with the Qiagen DNeasy Blood Extraction Kit. On this clone itself: No antigen is known for it. Per-nucleotide qualities are absent, and no much larger clonotype sits a single base away.

V is reduced by 4 bases and J by 7 bases, leaving a spacing of 24 bases between them. The CDR3 goes from the cysteine to the phenylalanine over 17 residues. Here the CDR3 DNA is all that survives: 51 bases in frame from base 1. CDR1 and CDR2 (SGHRS, YFSETQ) derive from the germline V gene. The sample was PBMCs. The clonotype originates from a human donor in good health. The rearranged segments are TRBV5-1 and TRBJ1-5; a tentative D match to TRBD1 spans 6 bases. Here the CDR3 is given as CASSPLPSDSGGQPQHF. The nucleotide sequence reads as follows: TGCGCCAGCAGCCCACTACCTTCGGACAGCGGGGGACAGCCCCAGCATTTT.